These 9 T cell receptor beta chains were sequenced from one sample in a study of T cell responses to AZD1222 COVID-19 vaccine. Measured with immunoSEQ multiplex PCR; TCRdb has only the in-frame clones, and not every one. The sample has 120,000 or so clones, over 85% seen once. Sequencing was performed on peripheral blood, taken 28 days after the second AZD1222 dose. The receptors stem from an adult who received the AZD1222 COVID-19 vaccine.

The chain uses TRBV4-1 and TRBJ2-1; D gene unclear. V lost 0 bases to trimming and J lost 8 bases, with 17 bases between them. The V gene's germline CDR1 is MGHRA and CDR2 YSYEKL. This CDR3 is 16 amino acids long. The CDR3 sequence is CASSQDGPSRLDEQFF. CDR3 sequence (DNA): TGCGCCAGCAGCCAAGATGGGCCATCCCGATTGGATGAGCAGTTCTTC.

The rearrangement links TRBV7-9 to TRBJ2-7, with 7 bases lining up with TRBD2. V lost 5 bases to trimming and J lost 2 bases; unmatched junction nucleotides: 6. The germline V gene has CDR1 SEHNR and CDR2 FQNEAQ (reference sequence). This CDR3 spans 14 amino acids. This CDR3 is CASSASGLAYEQYF. CDR3 in DNA: TGTGCCAGCAGCGCTAGCGGACTAGCCTACGAGCAGTACTTC.

The chain's CDR3 is CASRPDRGAGAGANVLTF. CDR3 sequence (DNA): TGTGCCAGCAGACCGGACAGAGGGGCCGGCGCTGGGGCCAACGTCCTGACTTTC. The V and J genes are TRBV28 and TRBJ2-6, with D perhaps matching TRBD1 (6 bases). Germline lookup yields CDR1 MDHEN and CDR2 SYDVKM. This CDR3 contains 18 residues. Trimming took 6 bases from V and 2 from J, leaving 20 bases between them.

The chain is built from TRBV7-3 and TRBJ2-3; 11 nucleotides align to TRBD2. The junction had 11 bases not matched to a gene; V was cut back by 4 bases and J by 8 bases. This CDR3 spans 16 amino acids. Germline CDR1 reads SGHTA; CDR2 reads FQGTGA. This chain's CDR3 is CASSSKLAGVGGTQYF. CDR3 in DNA: TGTGCCAGCAGCTCTAAACTAGCGGGGGTGGGAGGTACGCAGTATTTT.

J is TRBJ1-3 and V is TRBV18, with D perhaps matching TRBD1 (5 bases). In germline, CDR1 is KGHSH, CDR2 LQKENI. Trimming pared 2 bases from V and 3 bases from J, leaving 17 bases between. The CDR3 is 17 amino acids. The CDR3 coding sequence is TGTGCCAGCTCACCAGAATTAGGGGCTCTCGGTGGAAACACCATATATTTT. Translating it yields CASSPELGALGGNTIYF.

V and J are TRBV6-6 and TRBJ2-2; D is perhaps TRBD2 (5 bases). V dropped 3 bases and J dropped 6 bases, with 11 bases sitting between them. The CDR3 loop spans 14 amino acids. Germline V gene sequence: CDR1 MNHNY, CDR2 SVGAGI (reference sequence). CDR3 amino acids: CASSYGQRAGELFF. The CDR3 nucleotides are TGTGCCAGCAGTTATGGTCAGAGGGCCGGGGAGCTGTTTTTT.

This chain links TRBV27 with TRBJ2-1; D might be TRBD1 or TRBD2, each matching 5 bases. The CDR3 is 16 residues long. Germline V CDR1 and CDR2: MNHEY, SMNVEV (reference sequence). V lost 5 bases, J lost 0 bases, and 14 bases lay in between. The CDR3 spells CASSNGAFGSYNEQFF. The CDR3 nucleotides are TGTGCCAGCAGTAACGGGGCCTTTGGCTCCTACAATGAGCAGTTCTTC.

This sequence joins TRBV3-1 (or the pseudogene TRBV3-2) and TRBJ2-5; D perhaps matches TRBD2 (6 bases). This CDR3 contains 15 residues. Germline CDR1 is LGHDT and CDR2 is YNNKEL (reference sequence). V lost 0 bases and J 5 bases, leaving 13 bases between the germline ends. This chain's CDR3 is CASSQDFVGGETQYF. CDR3 DNA: TGTGCCAGCAGCCAAGATTTCGTGGGAGGTGAGACCCAGTACTTC.

This clone was found once. The junction and the germline gene differ at one end; a read error may be behind it. The genes are TRBV7-7 and TRBJ2-1, with D possibly being TRBD1 (6 bases). CDR1 is SSHAT and CDR2 is FNYEAQ in the germline V gene (reference sequence). The CDR3 totals 13 residues. The CDR3 reads CASSSDSYNEQFF. CDR3 nucleotide sequence: TGTGCTAGCAGTTCGGACAGCTACAATGAGCAGTTCTTC.